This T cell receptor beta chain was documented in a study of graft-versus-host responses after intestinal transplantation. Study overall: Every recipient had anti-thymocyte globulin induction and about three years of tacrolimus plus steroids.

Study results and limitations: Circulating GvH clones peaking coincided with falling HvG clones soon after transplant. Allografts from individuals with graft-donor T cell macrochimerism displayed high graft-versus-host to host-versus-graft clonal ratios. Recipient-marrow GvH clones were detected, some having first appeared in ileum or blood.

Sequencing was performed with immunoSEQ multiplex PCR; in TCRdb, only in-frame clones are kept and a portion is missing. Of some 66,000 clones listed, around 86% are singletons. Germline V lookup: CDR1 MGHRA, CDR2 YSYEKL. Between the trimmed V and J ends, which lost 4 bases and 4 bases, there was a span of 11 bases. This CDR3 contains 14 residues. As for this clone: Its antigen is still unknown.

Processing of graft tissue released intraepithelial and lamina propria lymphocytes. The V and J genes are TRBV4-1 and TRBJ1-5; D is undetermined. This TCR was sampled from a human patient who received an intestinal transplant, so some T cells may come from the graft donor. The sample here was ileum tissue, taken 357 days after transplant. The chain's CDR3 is CASSPGWGNQPQHF. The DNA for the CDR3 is TGCGCCAGCAGCCCAGGATGGGGAAATCAGCCCCAGCATTTT.